A single sample gave rise to the 16 T cell receptor beta chains below, sequenced in a study of blood T cell repertoires in COVID-19. TCRdb's copy holds only in-frame clones and misses some; the assay was immunoSEQ multiplex PCR. The table lists 150,000 to 190,000 clones, roughly nine tenths of them singletons. What was sequenced was peripheral blood. These receptors were collected from a woman in her 70s with acute or convalescent COVID-19.

This sequence joins TRBV19 and TRBJ2-5; 9 bases match TRBD1. This CDR3 contains 14 residues. J gave up 3 bases and V 4 bases, and 3 bases lay outside the gene matches. Germline CDR1 LNHDA, CDR2 SQIVND (reference sequence). The CDR3 sequence is CASSTRTGEETQYF. The CDR3, as DNA: TGTGCCAGTAGTACACGGACAGGGGAAGAGACCCAGTACTTC.

For the CDR3, the DNA is TGCGCCAGCAGCTTGGCGGGGGGGACGCAGACCCAGTACTTC. This codes for CASSLAGGTQTQYF. V gene TRBV5-1 combines with J gene TRBJ2-5, with 8 bases lining up with TRBD2. This CDR3 has 14 residues. V lost 0 bases and J lost 6; bases outside the gene matches: 4. Per the germline V gene, CDR1 is SGHRS and CDR2 is YFSETQ.

The chain combines TRBV30 with TRBJ1-4; 7 bases align to TRBD1. Trimming at V came to 3 bases and at J to 6 bases, leaving 25 bases not matched to a gene. The CDR3 is 20 residues long. Germline-derived CDR1 and CDR2 are GTSNPN and SVGIG (reference sequence). CDR3 region: CAWSIQGWRIYGDSDEKLFF. The CDR3 bases are TGTGCCTGGAGCATACAGGGGTGGCGAATTTATGGGGATTCGGATGAAAAACTGTTTTTT.

The genes are TRBV2 and TRBJ2-7, with 10 bases identical to TRBD1. Per the germline V gene, CDR1 is SNHLY and CDR2 is FYNNEI. Unmatched junction bases numbered 3, after V lost 4 bases and J lost 3 bases. The CDR3 contains 14 residues. CDR3 sequence reads: CASSGRTGGYEQYV. Here the CDR3 DNA reads TGTGCCAGCAGTGGGCGGACAGGGGGCTACGAGCAGTACGTC.

This clone has only one observation. The chain links TRBV19 to TRBJ2-3; 16 bases align to TRBD2. CDR1 LNHDA and CDR2 SQIVND come from the germline V gene (reference sequence). Germline trimming cut 5 bases from V and 4 bases from J; bases unmatched to any gene: 6. The CDR3 totals 17 residues. CDR3 amino acids: CASSLGLAGGPADTQYF. The DNA for the CDR3 is TGTGCCAGTAGTCTGGGACTAGCGGGGGGGCCGGCAGATACGCAGTATTTT.

The V and J genes are TRBV19 and TRBJ1-2, with no clear D. V was cut by 0 bases and J by 4 bases, with 9 bases left in between. This CDR3 spans 14 amino acids. Germline V lookup: CDR1 LNHDA, CDR2 SQIVND (reference sequence). CDR3 DNA: TGTGCCAGTAGTATAGATCTCCGTCCCTATGGCTACACCTTC. Amino acids: CASSIDLRPYGYTF.

V usage is TRBV7-9 and J usage is TRBJ2-5; tentative D call: TRBD1 (5 bases). Trimming stripped 6 bases from V and 4 bases from J, with 18 bases between. The CDR3 has 15 amino acids. Germline CDR1 and CDR2: SEHNR and FQNEAQ (reference sequence). CDR3 region: CASSHDQGILETQYF. The CDR3 region has the DNA TGTGCCAGCAGTCATGACCAGGGTATCCTAGAGACCCAGTACTTC.

V gene TRBV6-2 or TRBV6-3 combines with J gene TRBJ2-3; weak D call: TRBD2 (6 bases). CDR1 is MNHEY and CDR2 is SVGEGT in the germline V gene. V was shortened by 4 bases and J by 2 bases, with 10 bases between the two germline ends. The CDR3 contains 14 residues. The CDR3 DNA sequence: TGTGCCAGCAGTTTCTGGGGGGTCACAGATACGCAGTATTTT. This translates into CASSFWGVTDTQYF.

The V call is TRBV11-3, the J call TRBJ2-1; 11 nucleotides line up with TRBD1. J lost 7 bases, V lost 1 base, and 3 bases had no gene match. The CDR3 is 15 amino acids. Germline V gene data show CDR1 as SGHNT and CDR2 as YENEEA. CDR3 loop: CASSLAGTGGNEQFF. The CDR3 DNA is TGTGCCAGCAGCTTAGCTGGGACAGGGGGTAATGAGCAGTTCTTC.

Comment on this clone: The same CDR3 is also encoded by other DNA sequences in this sample. The V gene is TRBV11-1, the J gene TRBJ2-4, with a weak D call TRBD2 (6 bases). CDR1 is SGHAT, CDR2 FQDESV, per germline (reference sequence). There are 16 residues in the CDR3. The germline V and J ends were trimmed by 5 bases and 0 bases, with 14 bases remaining between them. The CDR3 bases are TGTGCCAGCAGCCTGGACGGGAGTGCAGCCAAAAACATTCAGTACTTC. This gives the protein CASSLDGSAAKNIQYF.

The CDR3 loop is CASSSDGVNQPQHF. DNA for the CDR3: TGTGCCAGCAGCTCTGACGGGGTCAATCAGCCCCAGCATTTT. The rearrangement uses TRBV2 and TRBJ1-5; D is uncertain. The germline V gene encodes CDR1 SNHLY and CDR2 FYNNEI. The CDR3 is made up of 14 amino acids. Between the trimmed V and J ends, which lost 6 bases and 3 bases, there was a span of 12 bases.

The gene calls are TRBV4-1 and TRBJ2-1; TRBD2 matches at 11 bases. The trim removed 0 bases at V and 8 bases at J, leaving 6 bases unmatched. Germline values: CDR1 MGHRA, CDR2 YSYEKL. This CDR3 is 16 amino acids long. CDR3 region: CASSQEGTSGGYEQFF. The CDR3 DNA follows: TGCGCCAGCAGCCAAGAGGGAACTAGCGGGGGCTATGAGCAGTTCTTC.

J is TRBJ2-3 and V is TRBV6-5; 8 nucleotides line up with TRBD2. CDR3 length: 16 residues. The V gene's germline CDR1 is MNHEY and CDR2 SVGAGI. The junction had 6 bases not matched to a gene; V was cut back by 3 bases and J by 1 base. The CDR3 protein is CASSYFGGGRTDTQYF. CDR3 DNA: TGTGCCAGCAGTTATTTCGGGGGGGGACGCACAGATACGCAGTATTTT.

The V call is TRBV25-1, the J call TRBJ2-2; D gene uncertain. The CDR3 runs to 14 residues. V lost 2 bases and J lost 1, with 5 bases in between. Germline V gives CDR1 MGHDK, CDR2 SYGVNS. The CDR3 sequence: CASSEPGNTGELFF. CDR3 nucleotides: TGTGCCAGCAGTGAACCGGGGAACACCGGGGAGCTGTTTTTT.

This chain connects TRBV3-1 (or the pseudogene TRBV3-2) to TRBJ1-1; 11 bases align to TRBD1. The length of the CDR3 is 16 residues. Germline V CDR1 and CDR2: LGHDT, YNNKEL (reference sequence). Trimming at V came to 1 base and at J to 1 base, leaving 2 bases not matched to a gene. CDR3 coding DNA: TGTGCCAGCAGCCAAGGGACAGGGGGCTGGAACACTGAAGCTTTCTTT. Residues: CASSQGTGGWNTEAFF.

This clone has a handful of counts. This chain joins TRBV5-1 and TRBJ1-1, with TRBD1 matching 9 bases. CDR3 size: 14 residues. With V trimmed by 5 bases and J by 6 bases, 8 bases remained unmatched. The germline V gene has CDR1 SGHRS and CDR2 YFSETQ. CDR3 in amino acids: CASRGTGGDAEAFF. The CDR3 DNA follows: TGCGCCAGCAGAGGAACAGGGGGCGACGCTGAAGCTTTCTTT.